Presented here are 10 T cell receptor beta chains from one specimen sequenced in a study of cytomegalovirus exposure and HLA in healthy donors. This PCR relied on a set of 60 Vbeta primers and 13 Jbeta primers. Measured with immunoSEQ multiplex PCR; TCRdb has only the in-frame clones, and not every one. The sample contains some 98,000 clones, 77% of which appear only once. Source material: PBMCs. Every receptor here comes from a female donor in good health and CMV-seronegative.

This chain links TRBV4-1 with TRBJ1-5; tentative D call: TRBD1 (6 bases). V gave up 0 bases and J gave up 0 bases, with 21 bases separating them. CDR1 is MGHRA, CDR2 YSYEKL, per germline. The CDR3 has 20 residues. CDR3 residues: CASSQEGGAGSPYSNQPQHF. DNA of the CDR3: TGCGCCAGCAGCCAAGAAGGGGGAGCAGGATCCCCTTATAGCAATCAGCCCCAGCATTTT.

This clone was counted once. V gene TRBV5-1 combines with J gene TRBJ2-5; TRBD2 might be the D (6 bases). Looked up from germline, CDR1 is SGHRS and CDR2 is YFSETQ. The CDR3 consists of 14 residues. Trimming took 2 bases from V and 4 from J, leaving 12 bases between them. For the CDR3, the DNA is TGCGCCAGCAGCTTTTACGGGGGAGGAGAGACCCAGTACTTC. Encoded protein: CASSFYGGGETQYF.

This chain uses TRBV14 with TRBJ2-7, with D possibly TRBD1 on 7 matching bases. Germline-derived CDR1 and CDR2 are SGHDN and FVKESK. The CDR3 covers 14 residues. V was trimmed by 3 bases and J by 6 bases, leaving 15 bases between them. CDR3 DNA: TGTGCCAGCAGCCACCAGGGGGGCGGTTCCGAGCAGTACTTC. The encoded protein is CASSHQGGGSEQYF.

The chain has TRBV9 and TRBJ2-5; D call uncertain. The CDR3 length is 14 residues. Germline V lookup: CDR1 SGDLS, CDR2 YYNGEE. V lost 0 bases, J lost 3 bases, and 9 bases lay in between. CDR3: CASSVGGVEETQYF. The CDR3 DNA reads TGTGCCAGCAGCGTAGGAGGAGTTGAAGAGACCCAGTACTTC.

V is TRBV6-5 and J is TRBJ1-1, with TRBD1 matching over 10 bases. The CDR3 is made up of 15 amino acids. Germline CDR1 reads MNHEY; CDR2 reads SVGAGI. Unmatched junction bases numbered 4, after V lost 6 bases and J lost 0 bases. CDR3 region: CASRRTGGMNTEAFF. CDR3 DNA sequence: TGTGCCAGCAGGCGGACAGGGGGGATGAACACTGAAGCTTTCTTT.

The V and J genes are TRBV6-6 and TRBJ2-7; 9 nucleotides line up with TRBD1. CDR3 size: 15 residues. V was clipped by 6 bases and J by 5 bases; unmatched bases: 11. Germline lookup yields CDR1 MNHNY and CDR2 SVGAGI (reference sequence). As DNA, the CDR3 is TGTGCCAGCAGGTCCCTGGGGACAGGGAGGAACGAGCAGTACTTC. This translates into CASRSLGTGRNEQYF.

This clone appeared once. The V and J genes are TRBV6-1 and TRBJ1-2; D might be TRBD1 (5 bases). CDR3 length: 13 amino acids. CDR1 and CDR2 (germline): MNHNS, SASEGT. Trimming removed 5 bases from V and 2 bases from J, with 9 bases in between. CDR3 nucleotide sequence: TGTGCCAGCAGTTGGGGGGGGAACTATGGCTACACCTTC. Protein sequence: CASSWGGNYGYTF.

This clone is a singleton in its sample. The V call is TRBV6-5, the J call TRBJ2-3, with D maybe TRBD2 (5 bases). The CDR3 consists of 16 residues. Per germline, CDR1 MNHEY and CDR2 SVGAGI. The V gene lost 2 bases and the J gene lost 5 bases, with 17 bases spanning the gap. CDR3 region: CASSYQSSGLQDTQYF. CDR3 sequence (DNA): TGTGCCAGCAGTTACCAATCCTCCGGACTCCAAGATACGCAGTATTTT.

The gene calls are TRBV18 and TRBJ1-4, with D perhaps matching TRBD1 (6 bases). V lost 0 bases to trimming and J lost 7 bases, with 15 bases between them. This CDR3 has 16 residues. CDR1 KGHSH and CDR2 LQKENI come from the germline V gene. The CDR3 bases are TGTGCCAGCTCACCACCGGACAGCTTGTTGGGTGAAAAACTGTTTTTT. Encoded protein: CASSPPDSLLGEKLFF. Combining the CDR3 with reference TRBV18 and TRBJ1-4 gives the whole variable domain NAGVMQNPRHLVRRRGQEARLRCSPMKGHSHVYWYRQLPEEGLKFMVYLQKENIIDESGMPKERFSAEFPKEGPSILRIQQVVRGDSAAYFCASSPPDSLLGEKLFFGSGTQLSVL.

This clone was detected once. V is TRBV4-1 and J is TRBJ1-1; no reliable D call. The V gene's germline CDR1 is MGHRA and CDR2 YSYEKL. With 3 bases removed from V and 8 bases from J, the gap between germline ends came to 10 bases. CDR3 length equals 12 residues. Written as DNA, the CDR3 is TGCGCCAGCAGCCATGACCCCGGGGAAGCTTTCTTT. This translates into CASSHDPGEAFF.